A single sample gave rise to the 5 T cell receptor beta chains below, sequenced in a study of tumor and adjacent non-tumor tissue in lung cancer. TCRbeta libraries were built with three rounds of nested PCR, modified from ARM-PCR. TCRdb analysed the multiplex PCR reads with MiXCR anew, one entry per CDR3 protein. The sample has about 67,000 distinct CDR3 sequences; 65% to 80% are singletons. This sample's RNA came from whole unsorted tissue. More than 3 cm separated this lung sample from the edge of the tumor. The sequencing sample was made of distant non-tumor lung tissue. These receptors came from a man aged 55 to 70 with non-small cell lung cancer.

Turning to this clonotype: A read error may produce the germline difference seen at one junction end. The CDR3 is CASRGVSNTEGFF. The CDR3 DNA is TGTGCCAGCAGGGGGGTATCGAACACTGAAGGTTTCTTT. V is TRBV6-1 and J is TRBJ1-1; tentatively, D is TRBD1 (5 bases). Germline CDR1 MNHNS, CDR2 SASEGT. CDR3 size: 13 residues.

This clonotype came up once. Its ends do not fully match the called genes, so a read error is possible. The chain has TRBV12-3 or TRBV12-4 and TRBJ2-5; D might be TRBD2 (5 bases). The CDR3 is 13 residues long. The CDR3 loop reads CARSLTPQEAQYF. DNA for the CDR3: TGTGCCAGGAGTTTAACCCCCCAGGAGGCCCAGTACTTC.

The chain uses TRBV6-1 and TRBJ2-2; 7 nucleotides align to TRBD1. Germline assignment: CDR1 MNHNS and CDR2 SASEGT. The CDR3 runs 15 residues. J gave up 9 bases and V 4 bases, and 11 bases lay outside the gene matches. CDR3 amino acids: CASSGPTGVARELFF. The CDR3 DNA sequence: TGTGCCAGCAGTGGTCCAACAGGGGTCGCCAGGGAGCTGTTTTTT.

Comments on this clonotype: No conserved phenylalanine or tryptophan is present at the end of the CDR3, so a read error is the likely explanation. The chain recombines TRBV14 with TRBJ2-1; D is ambiguous. CDR1 is SGHDN and CDR2 is FVKESK in the germline V gene. The CDR3 is made up of 15 amino acids. The CDR3 spells CASSQFKTSLNGQFL. CDR3 sequence (DNA): TGTGCTAGCAGCCAATTCAAAACTTCTCTCAATGGGCAGTTCCTC.

This clonotype has a single count. One end of the junction does not line up with germline, which may come from a read error. The genes are TRBV5-1 and TRBJ2-1; 7 bases are a match to TRBD2. The CDR3 sequence is 15 residues long. In germline, CDR1 is SGHRS, CDR2 YFSETQ. The CDR3 DNA is TGCGCCAGCTGCTCAGAACAAGCGGGGTACAATGGGCAGTTCTTC. Protein: CASCSEQAGYNGQFF. Complete variable domain (other parts from reference TRBV5-1 and TRBJ2-1): KAGVTQTPRYLIKTRGQQVTLSCSPISGHRSVSWYQQTPGQGLQFLFEYFSETQRNKGNFPGRFSGRQFSNSRSEMNVSTLELGDSALYLCASCSEQAGYNGQFFGPGTRLTVL.